This T cell receptor (beta chain) emerged from a study of molecular identifiers for immune sequencing clone quantification. CDR1 SGHRS and CDR2 YFSETQ come from the germline V gene. V lost 4 bases to trimming and J lost 8 bases, with 18 bases between them. The CDR3 has 15 amino acids. TCRdb used MiXCR to reprocess the PCR reads, holding one entry per CDR3 protein. Here the sample spans 88,000 or so distinct CDR3 sequences, over 20% being singletons. This clonotype was seen ten or more times. The receptor comes from a human donor in good health. Some libraries in this study had Jurkat cell RNA spiked in. Sequencing was done on a sample of naive CD8+ T cells from blood, with Jurkat cell RNA spiked in. The sample's subset: FACS-sorted CD8+CD4-CCR7+CD45RA+ naive T cells. The gene calls are TRBV5-1 and TRBJ2-2; D could derive from TRBD1 or TRBD2 (5 bases each). The chain's CDR3 is CASSPGTSSTGELFF. The CDR3 DNA reads as TGCGCCAGCAGCCCCGGGACCTCGTCTACTGGGGAGCTGTTTTTT.